A selection of T cell receptor beta chains follows, all from one sample in a study of blood T cell repertoires in COVID-19. The assay was immunoSEQ multiplex PCR, and TCRdb's table has in-frame clones only and misses some. The data contain 90,000 to 130,000 clones, roughly 84% of them singletons. Specimen: peripheral blood. All receptors derive from a man aged 40-49 years with acute or convalescent COVID-19. Both conserved end residues are part of each CDR3. D genes are given only for firm matches. Not every row has a clone size; where given, it reads once, few, many or a size class.

>TRBD2|TRBV3-1/TRBV3-2|-|TRBJ2-5
CASSQDRLAGGIWETQYF
TGTGCCAGCAGCCAAGATCGACTAGCGGGAGGGATCTGGGAGACCCAGTACTTC
>TRBD1|TRBV10-3|-|TRBJ1-1
CAISVEGARTEAFF
TGTGCCATCAGTGTAGAGGGGGCGCGAACTGAAGCTTTCTTT
>-|TRBV10-3|-|TRBJ2-5
CAISEGRASQETQYF
TGTGCCATCAGTGAGGGGCGGGCAAGCCAAGAGACCCAGTACTTC
>TRBD1|TRBV18|-|TRBJ1-1
CASSPQPGTGHTEAFF
TGTGCCAGCTCACCCCAACCCGGGACAGGGCACACTGAAGCTTTCTTT
>-|TRBV25-1|-|TRBJ1-3
CASSESGGASGNTIYF
TGTGCCAGCAGTGAATCGGGGGGGGCCTCTGGAAACACCATATATTTT
>-|TRBV3-1/TRBV3-2|-|TRBJ2-3
CASSLRAPSTDTQYF
TGTGCCAGCAGCCTGCGGGCACCTAGCACAGATACGCAGTATTTT
>TRBD1|TRBV20-1|-|TRBJ2-3
CSASRGQGRSLGTDTQYF
TGCAGTGCTAGTCGGGGACAGGGGCGATCTTTGGGAACAGATACGCAGTATTTT
>TRBD2|TRBV27|-|TRBJ2-5
CASSRGGEETQYF
TGTGCCAGCAGTCGGGGGGGGGAGGAGACCCAGTACTTC
>TRBD2|TRBV7-2|-|TRBJ2-5
CASSLKRLAGEETQYF
TGTGCCAGCAGCTTAAAGCGCCTAGCGGGGGAAGAGACCCAGTACTTC
>-|TRBV5-1|-|TRBJ2-7
CASSRGSGYEQYF
TGCGCCAGCAGCCGAGGATCCGGCTACGAGCAGTACTTC
>TRBD1|TRBV6-1|-|TRBJ1-1
CASSEQEGAGNTEAFF
TGTGCCAGCAGTGAACAGGAGGGGGCTGGGAACACTGAAGCTTTCTTT
>TRBD2|TRBV11-2|once|TRBJ2-1
CASRRSGRANEQFF
TGTGCCAGCAGACGGAGCGGGAGGGCCAATGAGCAGTTCTTC
>-|TRBV19|-|TRBJ2-1
CASSPRTYNEQFF
TGTGCCAGTAGTCCGCGAACCTACAATGAGCAGTTCTTC
>TRBD1|TRBV19|-|TRBJ2-1
CASSIGRGLEQFF
TGTGCCAGTAGTATAGGTAGGGGGCTCGAGCAGTTCTTC
>TRBD2|TRBV11-2|-|TRBJ2-1
CASSSRPSGTSNEQFF
TGTGCCAGCAGCTCTCGGCCTAGCGGGACCTCCAATGAGCAGTTCTTC
>-|TRBV29-1|-|TRBJ2-4
CSVAPRGKNIQYF
TGCAGCGTTGCCCCCAGGGGCAAAAACATTCAGTACTTC
>-|TRBV4-2|-|TRBJ1-2
CASSQDQAANYGYTF
TGTGCCAGCAGCCAAGATCAGGCAGCTAACTATGGCTACACCTTC
>TRBD1|TRBV10-3|-|TRBJ1-2
CAISHRDRGPYVGYTF
TGTGCCATCAGTCACCGGGACAGGGGACCCTATGTTGGCTACACCTTC
>-|TRBV18|once|TRBJ1-1
CASSPRLGREFSEAFF
TGTGCCAGCTCACCACGTCTGGGGCGGGAGTTCTCTGAAGCTTTCTTT
>TRBD2|TRBV19|-|TRBJ2-3
CASSIGGGIRNRDTQYF
TGTGCCAGTAGTATAGGCGGGGGGATCCGCAATCGAGATACGCAGTATTTT
>-|TRBV11-3|few|TRBJ2-2
CASTGTGELFF
TGTGCCAGCACAGGCACCGGGGAGCTGTTTTTT
>TRBD2|TRBV27|-|TRBJ2-3
CASSLLPWTSGGTDTQYF
TGTGCCAGCAGTTTATTGCCCTGGACTAGCGGGGGGACAGATACGCAGTATTTT
>TRBD2|TRBV5-1|once|TRBJ2-7
CASSLSGYLAGGHEQYF
TGCGCCAGCAGCTTGTCGGGTTATCTAGCGGGGGGCCACGAGCAGTACTTC
>TRBD1|TRBV18|-|TRBJ1-1
CASSLRDRGTEAFF
TGTGCCAGCTCGCTTCGGGACAGGGGAACTGAAGCTTTCTTT
>TRBD1|TRBV7-9|-|TRBJ1-3
CASSLKGGARNTIYF
TGTGCCAGCAGCTTGAAAGGGGGCGCCAGAAACACCATATATTTT
>-|TRBV14|few|TRBJ2-7
CASSQAYPPLYEQYF
TGTGCCAGCAGCCAAGCCTACCCCCCTCTCTACGAGCAGTACTTC
>TRBD2|TRBV19|-|TRBJ2-1
CASRLRLADYNEQFF
TGTGCCAGTAGGCTTAGACTAGCGGACTACAATGAGCAGTTCTTC
>TRBD2|TRBV10-3|-|TRBJ2-7
CASSSSGGSEQYF
TGTGCCAGTTCTTCTAGCGGGGGGTCTGAGCAGTACTTC